This T cell receptor beta chain was documented in a study of human T cells and chemical hapten exposure. Time point reported: patch test 1, 2 weeks after DPC sensitization. The treatment is: therapeutic diphenylcyclopropenone sensitization with weekly scalp DPC. TCRdb ran MiXCR on the RACE reads and lists one entry per CDR3 protein. The table includes approximately 74,000 distinct CDR3 sequences, approximately 35% detected once. Trimming took 3 bases from V and 0 from J; bases not matched to a gene: 4. The germline CDR1 and CDR2 sequences are MGHRA and YSYEKL. The CDR3 contains 15 residues. The sample in question was whole blood, obtained in connection with sensitization to the hapten diphenylcyclopropenone (DPC). The source of this sequence is a middle-aged man with alopecia areata. Some clones in this sample may be carry-over from other donors' samples. V usage is TRBV4-1 and J usage is TRBJ2-7, with 8 bases matching TRBD1. CDR3 protein: CASSQDRDSSYEQYF. The CDR3 DNA is TGCGCCAGCAGCCAGGACAGGGATAGCTCCTACGAGCAGTACTTC.